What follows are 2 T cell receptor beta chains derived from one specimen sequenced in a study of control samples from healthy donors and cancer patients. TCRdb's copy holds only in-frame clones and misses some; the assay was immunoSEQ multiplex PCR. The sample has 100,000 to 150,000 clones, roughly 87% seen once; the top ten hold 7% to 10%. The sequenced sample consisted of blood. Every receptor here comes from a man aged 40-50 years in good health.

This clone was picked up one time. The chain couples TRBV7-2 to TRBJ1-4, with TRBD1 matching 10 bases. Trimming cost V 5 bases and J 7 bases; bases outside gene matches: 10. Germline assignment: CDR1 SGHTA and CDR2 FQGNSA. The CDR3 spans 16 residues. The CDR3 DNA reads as TGTGCCAGCAGCCCGGACAGGGGGTTCTACAGTGAAAAACTGTTTTTT. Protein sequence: CASSPDRGFYSEKLFF.

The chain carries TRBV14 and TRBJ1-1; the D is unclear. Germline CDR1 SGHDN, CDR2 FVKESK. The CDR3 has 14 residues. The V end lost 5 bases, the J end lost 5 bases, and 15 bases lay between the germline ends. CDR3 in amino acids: CASSEWTAITEAFF. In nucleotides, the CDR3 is TGTGCCAGCAGCGAGTGGACCGCGATAACTGAAGCTTTCTTT.